This T cell receptor beta chain appears in the sequencing data of a study of cytomegalovirus exposure and HLA in healthy donors. PCR amplification relied on 60 Vbeta primers (plus 13 Jbeta primers). Clones were sequenced by immunoSEQ multiplex PCR, and TCRdb holds only the in-frame ones, with some missing. This sample has about 73,000 clones; roughly 70% occur once, and the top ten carry around 11%. The CDR3 is made up of 16 amino acids. The trim removed 6 bases at V and 6 bases at J, leaving 11 bases unmatched. Germline CDR1 is MDHEN and CDR2 is SYDVKM. This clone appeared a few times. Sequences were obtained from PBMCs. The TCR comes from a man in his sixties or seventies in good health and CMV-seronegative. This chain links TRBV28 with TRBJ1-5, with TRBD1 identical over 10 bases. The CDR3 loop reads CASRPRDRGYGQPQHF. The CDR3 DNA follows: TGTGCCAGCAGGCCTCGGGACAGGGGTTACGGTCAGCCCCAGCATTTT. The whole variable domain, remainder taken from reference TRBV28 and TRBJ1-5, is DVKVTQSSRYLVKRTGEKVFLECVQDMDHENMFWYRQDPGLGLRLIYFSYDVKMKEKGDIPEGYSVSREKKERFSLILESASTNQTSMYLCASRPRDRGYGQPQHFGDGTRLSIL.